This TCR beta chain appears in the sequencing data of a study of T-cell reconstitution after alpha-beta-depleted transplantation in children. Unique molecular identifiers were incorporated into the prepared TCRbeta library. From the PCR reads, TCRdb called clonotypes with MiXCR, one entry per CDR3 protein. The profile shows hundreds of thousands of distinct CDR3 sequences, 9.9% of them singletons. This clonotype was observed at least ten times. The CDR3 has 16 residues. From germline, CDR1 is SGHRS and CDR2 YFSETQ. V was pared by 2 bases and J by 2 bases, with 6 bases of the junction left unmatched. The genes are TRBV5-1 and TRBJ2-3; 9 positions match TRBD2. This clonotype was sampled from a human donor who donated a stem cell graft to a child with SCID. Sequences were derived from PBMCs from the stem cell graft donor, sampled from the stem cell graft. CDR3 coding DNA: TGCGCCAGCAGCTTATCAGCGGGGGGCGACACAGATACGCAGTATTTT. This gives the protein CASSLSAGGDTDTQYF. The whole variable domain, remainder taken from reference TRBV5-1 and TRBJ2-3, is KAGVTQTPRYLIKTRGQQVTLSCSPISGHRSVSWYQQTPGQGLQFLFEYFSETQRNKGNFPGRFSGRQFSNSRSEMNVSTLELGDSALYLCASSLSAGGDTDTQYFGPGTRLTVL.